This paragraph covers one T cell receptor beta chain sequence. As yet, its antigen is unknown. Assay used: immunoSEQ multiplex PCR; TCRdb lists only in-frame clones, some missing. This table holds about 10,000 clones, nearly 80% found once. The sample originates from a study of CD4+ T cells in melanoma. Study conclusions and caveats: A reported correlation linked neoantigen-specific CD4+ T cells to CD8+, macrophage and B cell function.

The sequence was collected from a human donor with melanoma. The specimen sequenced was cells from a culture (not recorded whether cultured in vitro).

CDR3 residues: CASSLGDREETQYF. CDR3 bases: TGTGCCAGCAGCTTAGGGGACAGAGAAGAGACCCAGTACTTC. The chain couples TRBV11-2 to TRBJ2-5; 7 bases agree with TRBD1. Germline V CDR1 and CDR2: SGHAT, FQNNGV. The CDR3 is made up of 14 amino acids. V lost 1 base, J lost 3 bases, and 2 bases stayed unmatched.